The 17 T cell receptor beta chains below come from one sample, sequenced in a study of technical replicates of blood from a few donors. Produced via immunoSEQ multiplex PCR; TCRdb's table is partial and in-frame only. Here the sample spans around 60,000 clones, 65% to 90% being singletons. Sequencing was carried out using PBMCs. The receptor source for this set is a human donor in good health. Some clones in this sample may be carry-over from other donors' samples.

This clone was seen only a few times. V is TRBV19 and J is TRBJ1-2; 8 bases agree with TRBD1. Per the germline V gene, CDR1 is LNHDA and CDR2 is SQIVND (reference sequence). Losses at the gene ends were 3 bases for V and 1 base for J; bases not matched to a gene: 1. The CDR3 is 14 residues long. CDR3 bases: TGTGCCAGTAGTATGGGACAGGTTAACTATGGCTACACCTTC. As protein: CASSMGQVNYGYTF.

The V and J genes are TRBV7-7 and TRBJ2-1; 10 bases fit TRBD1. V lost 5 bases to trimming and J lost 6 bases; unmatched junction nucleotides: 16. The CDR3 loop spans 18 amino acids. Per germline, CDR1 SSHAT and CDR2 FNYEAQ (reference sequence). The CDR3 nucleotides read TGTGCCAGCAGCCCGAACCACCCCGACAGGGGGCGTTTCAATGAGCAGTTCTTC. Translation: CASSPNHPDRGRFNEQFF.

This clone has only a few counts. The chain links TRBV5-1 to TRBJ2-2, with 10 bases lining up with TRBD1. CDR3 length: 17 residues. Unmatched junction bases numbered 3, after V lost 0 bases and J lost 1 base. Germline V gives CDR1 SGHRS, CDR2 YFSETQ. CDR3 DNA sequence: TGCGCCAGCAGCTTGGTCCGGACAGGGGGGAACACCGGGGAGCTGTTTTTT. Amino acid sequence: CASSLVRTGGNTGELFF. Full variable domain (remainder filled in from reference TRBV5-1 and TRBJ2-2): KAGVTQTPRYLIKTRGQQVTLSCSPISGHRSVSWYQQTPGQGLQFLFEYFSETQRNKGNFPGRFSGRQFSNSRSEMNVSTLELGDSALYLCASSLVRTGGNTGELFFGEGSRLTVL.

A single count supports this clone. The chain is built from TRBV6-1 and TRBJ2-5; D remains ambiguous. From germline, CDR1 is MNHNS and CDR2 SASEGT. Trimming removed 6 bases from V and 5 bases from J, with 13 bases in between. The CDR3 loop spans 13 amino acids. The CDR3 DNA reads TGTGCCAGCAGAATGCCAGGTCGGGAGACCCAGTACTTC. Its translation is CASRMPGRETQYF.

This clone was detected only a few times. J is TRBJ2-1 and V is TRBV7-6; unclear D gene. Between the trimmed V and J ends, which lost 1 base and 6 bases, there was a span of 7 bases. The CDR3 extends over 13 amino acids. Germline CDR1 SGHVS, CDR2 FNYEAQ. This CDR3 reads CASSLGAFNEQFF. CDR3 nucleotides: TGTGCCAGCAGCTTAGGGGCCTTCAATGAGCAGTTCTTC. Full variable domain (remainder filled in from reference TRBV7-6 and TRBJ2-1): GAGVSQSPRYKVTKRGQDVALRCDPISGHVSLYWYRQALGQGPEFLTYFNYEAQQDKSGLPNDRFSAERPEGSISTLTIQRTEQRDSAMYRCASSLGAFNEQFFGPGTRLTVL.

DNA of the CDR3: TGTGCCAGCAGTTACCTTGGGACAGGGCTGGGCTATGGCTACACCTTC. It specifies CASSYLGTGLGYGYTF. V and J are TRBV6-6 and TRBJ1-2; 9 positions match TRBD1. Trimming cost V 2 bases and J 4 bases; bases outside gene matches: 8. This CDR3 contains 16 residues. CDR1 MNHNY and CDR2 SVGAGI come from the germline V gene (reference sequence).

This clone occurred once. The chain employs TRBV29-1 and TRBJ1-5; tentative D call: TRBD1 (5 bases). V gave up 7 bases and J gave up 4 bases, with 11 bases separating them. Per the germline V gene, CDR1 is SQVTM and CDR2 is ANQGSEA. This CDR3 is built from 12 residues. This chain's CDR3 is CSAGTPNQPQHF. CDR3 nucleotide sequence: TGCAGCGCCGGGACTCCAAATCAGCCCCAGCATTTT.

The sample holds one count of this clone. The rearrangement uses TRBV7-9 and TRBJ2-7; 7 bases align to TRBD2. Per the germline V gene, CDR1 is SEHNR and CDR2 is FQNEAQ (reference sequence). CDR3 length equals 13 residues. Trimming took 5 bases from V and 2 from J; bases not matched to a gene: 3. The CDR3 is CASSPGGTYEQYF. In DNA form, the CDR3 reads TGTGCCAGCAGCCCCGGGGGGACCTACGAGCAGTACTTC.

V gene TRBV6-5 combines with J gene TRBJ1-5, with D perhaps TRBD1 (6 bases). This CDR3 region has 13 residues. The germline V gene has CDR1 MNHEY and CDR2 SVGAGI. Trimming took 5 bases from V and 6 from J, leaving 11 bases between them. The CDR3, as DNA: TGTGCCAGCAGTGAGGGGGTCCGTCAGCCCCAGCATTTT. Translated, it gives CASSEGVRQPQHF.

The V call is TRBV6-1, the J call TRBJ1-2, with a possible D match to TRBD1 (5 bases). This CDR3 has 14 amino acids. Trimming cost V 10 bases and J 7 bases, with 22 bases left between them. Germline CDR1 is MNHNS and CDR2 is SASEGT. CDR3 amino acids: CATKLWGGEVGYTF. CDR3 bases: TGTGCCACCAAACTTTGGGGAGGGGAGGTTGGCTACACCTTC.

The V call is TRBV18, the J call TRBJ2-2; D perhaps matches TRBD2 (6 bases). The germline gives CDR1 KGHSH, CDR2 LQKENI. The ends were cut back, 3 bases at V and 0 bases at J, with 11 bases in the middle. The CDR3 is made up of 16 amino acids. CDR3 DNA: TGTGCCAGCTCACCCTTCCTAGCGACGAACACCGGGGAGCTGTTTTTT. Protein: CASSPFLATNTGELFF.

This chain joins TRBV9 and TRBJ2-3; 8 bases align to TRBD2. Germline-derived CDR1 and CDR2 are SGDLS and YYNGEE. Trimming at V came to 7 bases and at J to 3 bases, leaving 7 bases not matched to a gene. The CDR3 length is 14 residues. The CDR3 spells CASGPGGGTDTQYF. CDR3 bases: TGTGCCAGCGGTCCAGGCGGGGGGACAGATACGCAGTATTTT.

The chain carries TRBV9 and TRBJ2-3; 7 bases fit TRBD2. After removal of 4 bases from V and 2 bases from J, the junction contained 10 bases not matched to a gene. From germline, CDR1 is SGDLS and CDR2 YYNGEE. The CDR3 sequence is 16 residues long. The CDR3 sequence is CASSPVAGTFTDTQYF. CDR3 nucleotide sequence: TGTGCCAGCAGCCCGGTAGCGGGTACCTTCACAGATACGCAGTATTTT. Complete variable domain (other parts from reference TRBV9 and TRBJ2-3): DSGVTQTPKHLITATGQRVTLRCSPRSGDLSVYWYQQSLDQGLQFLIQYYNGEERAKGNILERFSAQQFPDLHSELNLSSLELGDSALYFCASSPVAGTFTDTQYFGPGTRLTVL.

The chain uses TRBV29-1 and TRBJ1-2, with a weak D call TRBD1 (5 bases). Germline-derived CDR1 and CDR2 are SQVTM and ANQGSEA. Trimming cost V 0 bases and J 1 base, with 18 bases left between them. This CDR3 has 17 residues. The CDR3 loop reads CSVEDQYSGGGNYGYTF. In nucleotides, the CDR3 is TGCAGCGTTGAAGATCAGTACTCGGGGGGAGGTAACTATGGCTACACCTTC.

The chain combines TRBV7-2 with TRBJ2-1; D is perhaps TRBD2 (5 bases). The V and J ends lost 5 bases and 1 base respectively, with 15 bases between them. Germline assignment: CDR1 SGHTA and CDR2 FQGNSA. The length of the CDR3 is 16 residues. CDR3 in amino acids: CASSPAEARSYNEQFF. The CDR3 coding sequence is TGTGCCAGCAGCCCCGCGGAGGCCCGATCCTACAATGAGCAGTTCTTC.

In this sample, this clone turned up once. The gene calls are TRBV19 and TRBJ2-7, with 10 bases lining up with TRBD2. The CDR3 consists of 14 residues. The germline gives CDR1 LNHDA, CDR2 SQIVND (reference sequence). The V and J ends lost 6 bases and 4 bases, in that order; junction bases with no gene match: 6. The CDR3 bases are TGTGCCAGTAGCCAATCACTAGCGGGGTACGAGCAGTACTTC. This codes for CASSQSLAGYEQYF.

This sequence joins TRBV11-3 and TRBJ2-3; no firm D call. The CDR3 has 15 residues. Trimming stripped 1 base from V and 0 bases from J, with 8 bases between. The germline CDR1 and CDR2 sequences are SGHNT and YENEEA. The CDR3 here is CASSLGSTSTDTQYF. CDR3 DNA: TGTGCCAGCAGCTTAGGCTCGACTAGCACAGATACGCAGTATTTT. The whole variable domain, filled in from reference TRBV11-3 and TRBJ2-3, reads EAGVVQSPRYKIIEKKQPVAFWCNPISGHNTLYWYLQNLGQGPELLIRYENEEAVDDSQLPKDRFSAERLKGVDSTLKIQPAELGDSAVYLCASSLGSTSTDTQYFGPGTRLTVL.